This is a list of T cell receptor beta chains from one sample in a study of blood T cell repertoires in COVID-19. Clones were sequenced by immunoSEQ multiplex PCR, and TCRdb holds only the in-frame ones, with some missing. The table lists 200,000 or so clones, approximately 86% of them singletons. The source material was peripheral blood. Receptors were obtained from a man in his 70s with active or convalescent COVID-19. Both conserved end residues are part of each CDR3. The D gene is left open where the match is weak. Clone size appears in some rows only: once, few, many, or a class for an expanded clone.

j_gene,v_gene,d_gene,abundance,CDR3nt,CDR3aa
TRBJ2-3,TRBV5-1,TRBD2,.,TGCGCCAGCAGCTTTTCCCTAGCGGAGAACACAGATACGCAGTATTTT,CASSFSLAENTDTQYF
TRBJ1-5,TRBV28,.,.,TGTGCCAGCAGGGGAGTTGTAGGGGGAAGTCAGCCCCAGCATTTT,CASRGVVGGSQPQHF
TRBJ1-5,TRBV14,TRBD1,.,TGTGCCAGCAGCCTTCCGGGACAGGGTTTCAGTCAGCCCCAGCATTTT,CASSLPGQGFSQPQHF
TRBJ1-6,TRBV27,TRBD1,.,TGTGCCAGCAGTCTCTGGGTACCGGGACAGCTCCATTCACCCCTCCACTTT,CASSLWVPGQLHSPLHF
TRBJ1-6,TRBV7-9,.,few,TGTGCCAGCAGCTTAGGGGCAGGGGTGGCTTCACCCCTCCACTTT,CASSLGAGVASPLHF
TRBJ1-6,TRBV5-1,.,.,TGCGCCAGCAGGGATGGGGGCCCCTATAATTCACCCCTCCACTTT,CASRDGGPYNSPLHF
TRBJ1-2,TRBV3-1/TRBV3-2,TRBD1,.,TGTGCCAGCAGCCAGGGACAGGGGGCGCGGAACTATGGCTACACCTTC,CASSQGQGARNYGYTF
TRBJ2-1,TRBV9,TRBD2,.,TGTGCCAGCAGCGCCATAGCGGGAGCGTATGGCAATGAGCAGTTCTTC,CASSAIAGAYGNEQFF
TRBJ2-1,TRBV28,.,.,TGTGCCAGCAGTACGGGACTCCTAAGCTCCTACAATGAGCAGTTCTTC,CASSTGLLSSYNEQFF
TRBJ1-6,TRBV3-1/TRBV3-2,.,.,TGTGCCAGCAGCCAAGTCGGGGGGTCCTCCTATAATTCACCCCTCCACTTT,CASSQVGGSSYNSPLHF